A selection of T cell receptor beta chains follows, all from one sample in a study of blood T cell repertoires in COVID-19. Only in-frame clones appear in the TCRdb table, and some are missing; sequencing was by immunoSEQ multiplex PCR. Of more than 150,000 clones listed, 65% to 90% are singletons. The specimen sequenced was peripheral blood. These receptor sequences come from a man aged 55 to 69 with acute or convalescent COVID-19. The CDR3 runs from the conserved cysteine through the conserved F or W. A D gene is named only where the DNA matches it firmly. A row's size may be missing; if present it is once, few, many or a size class.

V,J,D,size,CDR3,DNA
TRBV24-1,TRBJ2-1,TRBD1,-,CATSDSFGTGDVEQFF,TGTGCCACCAGTGATTCATTCGGGACAGGGGACGTTGAGCAGTTCTTC
TRBV19,TRBJ1-5,TRBD1,-,CASSIDPGTGGRNQPQHF,TGTGCCAGTAGTATAGACCCCGGGACAGGGGGGCGCAATCAGCCCCAGCATTTT
TRBV4-2,TRBJ2-7,TRBD2,-,CASSLTSGSPYEQYF,TGTGCCAGCAGCCTTACTAGCGGGAGTCCCTACGAGCAGTACTTC
TRBV30,TRBJ2-7,-,-,CAPARGASSYEQYF,TGTGCCCCTGCTCGGGGGGCGAGCTCCTACGAGCAGTACTTC
TRBV7-3,TRBJ2-7,-,-,CASSFGPSGPYEQYF,TGTGCCAGCAGCTTTGGGCCCAGCGGACCCTACGAGCAGTACTTC
TRBV2,TRBJ1-2,TRBD1,few,CASSAQGARGDGYTF,TGTGCCAGCAGTGCACAGGGGGCGCGGGGTGATGGCTACACCTTC
TRBV2,TRBJ1-2,TRBD1,-,CASNRDRGLDGYTF,TGTGCCAGCAATAGGGACAGGGGGCTGGATGGCTACACCTTC
TRBV4-1,TRBJ2-3,TRBD2,once,CASSSREGSTDTQYF,TGCGCCAGCAGTTCGCGGGAGGGCAGCACAGATACGCAGTATTTT
TRBV28,TRBJ1-3,TRBD1,-,CASSLRGQGNTIYF,TGTGCCAGCAGTTTAAGGGGGCAGGGAAACACCATATATTTT
TRBV3-1/TRBV3-2,TRBJ1-2,-,-,CASSQERNNYGYTF,TGTGCCAGCAGCCAAGAGAGGAATAACTATGGCTACACCTTC
TRBV5-1,TRBJ2-5,TRBD1,-,CASSLVGTAQETQYF,TGCGCCAGCAGCTTGGTAGGGACAGCCCAAGAGACCCAGTACTTC
TRBV9,TRBJ1-4,-,once,CASSVVGGTNEKLFF,TGTGCCAGCAGCGTAGTAGGGGGAACTAATGAAAAACTGTTTTTT
TRBV6-1,TRBJ1-3,-,-,CASSIGGYGNTIYF,TGTGCCAGCAGTATCGGGGGTTACGGAAACACCATATATTTT
TRBV3-1/TRBV3-2,TRBJ2-7,TRBD1,-,CASSLLTGTGEHEQYF,TGTGCCAGCAGCCTACTCACCGGGACAGGGGAACACGAGCAGTACTTC
TRBV29-1,TRBJ2-1,TRBD2,-,CSVGGTSGYNEQFF,TGCAGCGTCGGGGGGACTAGCGGCTACAATGAGCAGTTCTTC
TRBV10-1,TRBJ1-4,TRBD1,-,CASGDSSEGQKLFF,TGCGCCAGCGGGGACAGTTCGGAAGGTCAAAAACTGTTTTTT
TRBV5-8,TRBJ2-3,TRBD1,-,CASSLGQGNTDTQYF,TGTGCCAGCAGCTTGGGACAGGGAAACACAGATACGCAGTATTTT
TRBV2,TRBJ1-5,-,-,CASSEASRANQPQHF,TGTGCCAGCAGTGAAGCGTCCAGGGCGAATCAGCCCCAGCATTTT
TRBV19,TRBJ2-3,TRBD1,-,CASSPRTGAGTDTQYF,TGTGCCAGTAGTCCCCGGACAGGGGCTGGCACAGATACGCAGTATTTT
TRBV5-4,TRBJ1-4,-,-,CASSLPGVPEKLFF,TGTGCCAGCAGCTTGCCAGGGGTCCCTGAAAAACTGTTTTTT
TRBV29-1,TRBJ1-1,TRBD1,-,CSVQGGNTEAFF,TGCAGCGTCCAGGGGGGGAACACTGAAGCTTTCTTT
TRBV5-4,TRBJ2-2,-,few,CASSLVSRNGGELFF,TGTGCCAGCAGCTTGGTTTCGAGGAACGGCGGGGAGCTGTTTTTT
TRBV4-1,TRBJ2-3,-,-,CASSQEPKYTQYF,TGCGCCAGCAGCCAAGAACCTAAGTATACGCAGTATTTT
TRBV5-1,TRBJ1-1,-,-,CASSKSTAPNTEAFF,TGCGCCAGCAGCAAATCGACAGCGCCGAACACTGAAGCTTTCTTT
TRBV5-1,TRBJ2-2,-,once,CASSLVPGANTGELFF,TGCGCCAGCAGCTTGGTCCCGGGGGCGAACACCGGGGAGCTGTTTTTT
TRBV19,TRBJ1-4,-,-,CASSPIGGVGGRREKLFF,TGTGCCAGTAGTCCAATAGGGGGAGTAGGGGGACGGCGAGAAAAACTGTTTTTT
TRBV11-2,TRBJ2-3,-,few,CASSLGGGPDTQYF,TGTGCCAGCAGCCTAGGTGGCGGCCCGGATACGCAGTATTTT
TRBV15,TRBJ1-5,-,-,CATSRAGYQPQHF,TGTGCCACCAGCAGAGCAGGTTATCAGCCCCAGCATTTT
TRBV28,TRBJ2-4,TRBD1,-,CASSIRQGAQYF,TGTGCCAGCAGTATCCGACAGGGGGCACAGTACTTC
TRBV11-2,TRBJ2-7,TRBD1,-,CASSLAGGQGYEQYF,TGTGCCAGCAGCTTAGCTGGAGGACAGGGATACGAGCAGTACTTC
TRBV24-1,TRBJ2-7,-,-,CATSDSLAAYEQYF,TGTGCCACCAGTGACTCCCTCGCAGCCTACGAGCAGTACTTC
TRBV11-2,TRBJ2-5,-,once,CASSPSGETQYF,TGTGCCAGCAGCCCGTCCGGGGAGACCCAGTACTTC
TRBV18,TRBJ2-1,-,-,CASSPFHNEQFF,TGTGCCAGCTCACCCTTCCACAATGAGCAGTTCTTC
TRBV2,TRBJ2-4,TRBD2,-,CASSPGSGRGGNIQYF,TGTGCCAGCAGCCCAGGAAGCGGGAGAGGCGGAAACATTCAGTACTTC
TRBV27,TRBJ2-5,-,-,CASKAVVAQETQYF,TGTGCCAGCAAGGCGGTGGTTGCACAAGAGACCCAGTACTTC